This T cell receptor beta chain was profiled in a study of blood T cell repertoires in COVID-19 (dated by TCRdb to 2018 to 2021). Regarding the complete study: Samples covering the acute and convalescent phases of COVID-19 were provided by collaborators in the United States, Italy and Spain. The prospective study material was composed of cDNA or gDNA derived from T cells, B-cell-depleted T cells, or PBMCs. Subjects who had been exposed to COVID-19, were actively infected with it, or had recovered from it provided the deeply sampled blood TCRbeta repertoires that made up the dataset. A freely available public database, intended as a resource for researchers studying the immune response to SARS-CoV-2, is where the repertoires were released. Samples came from the ongoing ImmuneRACE study (first 160 participants) plus 1,254 subjects from 6 global collaborators. Nearly every sample came with metadata listing a de-identified subject ID, COVID-19 status, age in years and sex. Where available, HLA class I and class II types were taken from metadata supplied by the sample provider and were not determined by assay-based typing. Results and caveats for the whole study, not just this receptor: Clinical and demographic metadata were provided uncurated, with the amount varying by source and participant.

TCRbeta CDR3 regions were amplified from genomic DNA using the immunoSEQ Assay, a bias-controlled multiplex PCR. The authors' analysis ran thus. The number of nucleated cells in each sample was estimated from the amplification of reference gene primers within the assay. To quantify the absolute abundance of each unique TCRbeta CDR3 rearrangement, sequence reads were collapsed and filtered. For each sample, productive Simpson clonality was calculated as the square root of Simpson's diversity index across productive rearrangements. TCRdb's version of the immuneACCESS table is confined to in-frame rearrangements and falls short of the full clone set. An unresolved V gene accounts for under half of the shortfall where checked; the remainder is of unknown origin. D and trimming were read from the DNA, whereas the V and J calls and clone size are those reported in that table. The sample table shows some 220,000 clones, and around 82% are seen once. The leading ten clones occupy under 8.5% of the sample.

From the cysteine through the valine, the CDR3 covers 15 amino acids. Of all the DNA, just the CDR3 is kept, 45 bases in frame from base 1. The germline V gene yields SGHTA for CDR1 and FQGNSA for CDR2. The germline ends are 20 bases apart after V is trimmed by 4 bases and J by 7 bases. The collaborating institutions used their own protocols to collect whole blood in K2EDTA tubes. For TCRbeta analysis, collaborators shipped samples in one of three forms: frozen whole blood, isolated PBMCs, or DNA extracted from either of those sample types. With respect to this clone: Its antigen specificity is not known. Base-call qualities are not available, and no considerably larger clone is one nucleotide away.

The sample comprised peripheral blood. This receptor was taken from a woman in her seventies with acute or convalescent COVID-19. In this chain, TRBV7-2 is recombined with TRBJ2-7, with TRBD1 as a weak D call on 6 bases. The CDR3 reads as follows: CASSYDRNPLYEQYV. The DNA sequence is given as TGTGCCAGCAGCTATGACAGGAATCCTTTATATGAGCAGTACGTC.